This T cell receptor beta chain was sequenced for a study of shared clonotypes between healthy human individuals. Overall study findings and caveats: The study drew on few donors, limiting represented genetic and exposure-history diversity. Collection of samples was limited to blood; tissue repertoires likely differ. Though the depth was large, rarefaction showed that sorted-subset sequencing was incomplete.

Replicate PCRs run on sorted subsets employed approximately 200 ng DNA, approximately 30,000 T cell genomes. Produced via immunoSEQ multiplex PCR; TCRdb's table is partial and in-frame only. Of approximately 2.3 million clones in the sample, over 90% were seen once. V lost 0 bases to trimming and J lost 0 bases, with 11 bases between them. The germline V gene encodes CDR1 LGHNA and CDR2 YSLEER. The length of the CDR3 is 16 residues. To note about this clone: Its target is not known.

The chain links TRBV4-3 to TRBJ1-1; TRBD1 might be the D (5 bases). Sequenced input: naive CD4+ T cells from PBMCs. Indicated subset: CD45RA+ positively selected. This clonotype was sampled from a man in his late teens or twenties in good health. Some clones in this sample may be carry-over from other donors' samples. CDR3 loop: CASSQEVQGMNTEAFF. CDR3 DNA: TGCGCCAGCAGCCAAGAGGTGCAGGGAATGAACACTGAAGCTTTCTTT.